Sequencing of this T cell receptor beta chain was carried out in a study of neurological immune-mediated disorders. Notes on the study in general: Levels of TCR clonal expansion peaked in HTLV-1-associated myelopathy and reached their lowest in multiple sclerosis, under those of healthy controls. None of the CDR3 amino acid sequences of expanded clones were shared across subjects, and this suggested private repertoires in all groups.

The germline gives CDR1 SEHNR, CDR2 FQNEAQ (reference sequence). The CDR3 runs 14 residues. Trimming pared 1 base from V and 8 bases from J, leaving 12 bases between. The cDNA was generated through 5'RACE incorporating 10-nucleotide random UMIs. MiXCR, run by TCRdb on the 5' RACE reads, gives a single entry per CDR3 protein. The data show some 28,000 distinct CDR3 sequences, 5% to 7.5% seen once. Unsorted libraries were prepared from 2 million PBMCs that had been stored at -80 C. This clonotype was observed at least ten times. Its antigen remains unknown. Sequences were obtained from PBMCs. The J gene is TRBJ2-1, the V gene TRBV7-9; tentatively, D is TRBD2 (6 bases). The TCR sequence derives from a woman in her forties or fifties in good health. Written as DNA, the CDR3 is TGTGCCAGCAGCTTAGGACTAGTTAATGATGAGCAGTTCTTC. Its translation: CASSLGLVNDEQFF.